The TCR beta chain described here comes from a study of cytomegalovirus exposure and HLA in healthy donors. Study outcomes and limitations: Later analysis suggested links between common viral pathogens and several top significant clusters.

On this clone itself: No antigen is known for it.

The PCR used 60 Vbeta and 13 Jbeta primers. Produced via immunoSEQ multiplex PCR; TCRdb's table is partial and in-frame only. The sample records fewer than 130,000 clones, over 60% being singletons. This sequence originates from a female donor in good health and CMV-seropositive. Material: PBMCs.

The CDR3 nucleotides are TGTGCCAGCAGTGACAGGGGGGGGATGAACACTGAAGCTTTCTTT. The encoded protein is CASSDRGGMNTEAFF. The genes are TRBV6-4 and TRBJ1-1; D may be TRBD1 (6 bases). Germline CDR1 and CDR2: MRHNA and SNTAGT. The CDR3 runs 15 residues. V lost 2 bases to trimming and J lost 0 bases, with 10 bases between them.